Described below is a single T cell receptor beta chain sequence and its context. The record originates from a study of blood T cell repertoires in COVID-19. Study background: There were acute and convalescent COVID-19 samples, and they came from the United States, Italy and Spain.

Libraries were prepared by immunoSEQ multiplex PCR; TCRdb keeps only in-frame clonotypes and omits some of them. The data hold about 140,000 clones, with 84% observed a single time. The CDR3 is made up of 15 amino acids. CDR1 is MNHEY, CDR2 SMNVEV, per germline (reference sequence). V was pared by 5 bases and J by 5 bases, with 8 bases of the junction left unmatched. Sequencing was carried out using peripheral blood. The chain joins TRBV27 to TRBJ1-1; TRBD1 aligns across 10 bases. The receptor's source is a man aged 60 to 75 with active or convalescent COVID-19. CDR3 amino acids: CASSVDGTGDTEAFF. CDR3 nucleotides: TGTGCCAGCAGTGTCGACGGGACAGGGGATACTGAAGCTTTCTTT.